These T cell receptor beta chains were read from a single sample in a study of the immune and genomic landscape of osteosarcoma. The repertoire was sequenced with immunoSEQ multiplex PCR; TCRdb's copy has only in-frame clones and lacks some. The sample includes a few hundred clones, roughly 70% of them seen just once. The sequenced sample consisted of osteosarcoma tumor tissue from the lung. The receptors originated from a human donor with osteosarcoma. CDR3s include the opening cysteine and the closing phenylalanine or tryptophan. D genes are given only for firm matches. Rows give clone size only sometimes, using once, few, many, or a class for an expanded clone.

d_call: TRBD1
j_call: TRBJ2-1
v_call: TRBV29-1
clone_size: NA
cdr3_aa: CSAGTGDVNEQFF
cdr3_nt: TGCAGCGCCGGGACAGGGGACGTCAATGAGCAGTTCTTC

d_call: TRBD2
j_call: TRBJ2-1
v_call: TRBV5-6
clone_size: NA
cdr3_aa: CASAQTGTRYNEQFF
cdr3_nt: TGTGCCAGCGCCCAAACCGGGACTAGGTACAATGAGCAGTTCTTC

d_call: TRBD1
j_call: TRBJ2-3
v_call: TRBV4-1
clone_size: NA
cdr3_aa: CASSLRDRGTDTQYF
cdr3_nt: TGCGCCAGCAGCCTCCGGGACAGGGGCACAGATACGCAGTATTTT

d_call: NA
j_call: TRBJ2-7
v_call: TRBV9
clone_size: NA
cdr3_aa: CASSVGLSAGRWSSSYEQYF
cdr3_nt: TGTGCCAGCAGCGTAGGATTATCGGCAGGGAGATGGAGTTCGTCCTACGAGCAGTACTTC

d_call: TRBD2
j_call: TRBJ2-7
v_call: TRBV6-5
clone_size: NA
cdr3_aa: CASSPTSGRSYEQYF
cdr3_nt: TGTGCCAGCAGTCCGACTAGCGGTCGAAGTTACGAGCAGTACTTC

d_call: NA
j_call: TRBJ2-7
v_call: TRBV19
clone_size: few
cdr3_aa: CASSIQGLGVYEQYF
cdr3_nt: TGTGCCAGTAGTATCCAGGGATTGGGCGTCTACGAGCAGTACTTC

d_call: NA
j_call: TRBJ1-1
v_call: TRBV28
clone_size: NA
cdr3_aa: CASSLWQNSGEAFF
cdr3_nt: TGTGCCAGCAGTTTATGGCAGAACTCGGGTGAAGCTTTCTTT

d_call: NA
j_call: TRBJ2-1
v_call: TRBV11-3
clone_size: NA
cdr3_aa: CASGALVSNEQFF
cdr3_nt: TGTGCCAGCGGGGCCCTAGTAAGCAATGAGCAGTTCTTC

d_call: TRBD1
j_call: TRBJ1-2
v_call: TRBV9
clone_size: NA
cdr3_aa: CASSVDSLVRTGLSRYGYTF
cdr3_nt: TGTGCCAGCAGCGTAGATTCCCTCGTCCGGACAGGGCTAAGTCGGTATGGCTACACCTTC

d_call: NA
j_call: TRBJ1-4
v_call: TRBV7-8
clone_size: NA
cdr3_aa: CAGSGGLNEKLFF
cdr3_nt: TGTGCCGGCTCCGGGGGGTTAAATGAAAAACTGTTTTTT

d_call: NA
j_call: TRBJ1-3
v_call: TRBV6-6
clone_size: NA
cdr3_aa: CASSPGTASGNTIYF
cdr3_nt: TGTGCCAGCAGTCCCGGGACCGCTTCTGGAAACACCATATATTTT

d_call: TRBD2
j_call: TRBJ2-1
v_call: TRBV18
clone_size: NA
cdr3_aa: CASSPQTSGSGYEQFF
cdr3_nt: TGTGCCAGCTCACCGCAGACTAGCGGGAGTGGATATGAGCAGTTCTTC

d_call: NA
j_call: TRBJ2-5
v_call: TRBV19
clone_size: NA
cdr3_aa: CASSAQAGGETQYF
cdr3_nt: TGTGCCAGTAGTGCACAGGCTGGGGGAGAGACCCAGTACTTC

d_call: NA
j_call: TRBJ2-7
v_call: TRBV7-9
clone_size: NA
cdr3_aa: CASAGRVTYEQYF
cdr3_nt: TGTGCCAGCGCAGGCAGGGTAACCTACGAGCAGTACTTC

d_call: NA
j_call: TRBJ2-7
v_call: TRBV4-1
clone_size: NA
cdr3_aa: CASSQDRTRGGYEQYF
cdr3_nt: TGCGCCAGCAGCCAAGATCGCACAAGGGGGGGGTACGAGCAGTACTTC

d_call: TRBD2
j_call: TRBJ2-1
v_call: TRBV13
clone_size: few
cdr3_aa: CASSLIIAGASEQFF
cdr3_nt: TGTGCCAGCAGCTTGATTATAGCGGGAGCCTCTGAGCAGTTCTTC

d_call: NA
j_call: TRBJ1-1
v_call: TRBV15
clone_size: NA
cdr3_aa: CATSRDQVNTEAFF
cdr3_nt: TGTGCCACCAGCAGAGATCAGGTGAACACTGAAGCTTTCTTT

d_call: NA
j_call: TRBJ2-7
v_call: TRBV6-5
clone_size: few
cdr3_aa: CASSWGDSYEQYF
cdr3_nt: TGTGCCAGCAGTTGGGGGGATTCCTACGAGCAGTACTTC

d_call: NA
j_call: TRBJ2-7
v_call: TRBV30
clone_size: NA
cdr3_aa: CAWSVSRGEQYF
cdr3_nt: TGTGCCTGGAGTGTATCAAGGGGCGAGCAGTACTTC

d_call: TRBD1
j_call: TRBJ2-7
v_call: TRBV6-5
clone_size: NA
cdr3_aa: CAKKRDRVFYEQYF
cdr3_nt: TGTGCCAAGAAACGGGACAGGGTCTTTTACGAGCAGTACTTC

d_call: TRBD1
j_call: TRBJ2-7
v_call: TRBV19
clone_size: NA
cdr3_aa: CASSIGPPGQGPYEQYF
cdr3_nt: TGTGCCAGTAGTATAGGGCCCCCGGGACAGGGACCCTACGAGCAGTACTTC

d_call: TRBD1
j_call: TRBJ2-7
v_call: TRBV6-5
clone_size: NA
cdr3_aa: CASSYSGQGAAHEQYF
cdr3_nt: TGTGCCAGCAGTTACTCGGGACAGGGGGCCGCCCACGAGCAGTACTTC

d_call: NA
j_call: TRBJ2-6
v_call: TRBV1
clone_size: NA
cdr3_aa: CTSRSRANVLTF
cdr3_nt: TGCACCAGCAGAAGTCGGGCCAACGTCCTGACTTTC

d_call: NA
j_call: TRBJ1-1
v_call: TRBV5-6
clone_size: once
cdr3_aa: CASSPTPGNTEAFF
cdr3_nt: TGTGCCAGCAGCCCGACCCCCGGCAACACTGAAGCTTTCTTT

d_call: NA
j_call: TRBJ1-1
v_call: TRBV11-2
clone_size: NA
cdr3_aa: CASSPGGGTEAFF
cdr3_nt: TGTGCCAGCAGCCCTGGAGGCGGCACTGAAGCTTTCTTT

d_call: NA
j_call: TRBJ1-5
v_call: TRBV11-2
clone_size: NA
cdr3_aa: CASSETGKGGNQPQHF
cdr3_nt: TGTGCCAGCAGCGAGACCGGGAAAGGAGGCAATCAGCCCCAGCATTTT

d_call: NA
j_call: TRBJ2-7
v_call: TRBV6-1
clone_size: NA
cdr3_aa: CASSDGSYEQYF
cdr3_nt: TGTGCCAGCAGCGACGGAAGCTACGAGCAGTACTTC

d_call: NA
j_call: TRBJ2-1
v_call: TRBV13
clone_size: NA
cdr3_aa: CASSSRGSPESYEQFF
cdr3_nt: TGTGCCAGCAGCAGCCGGGGCAGCCCGGAAAGCTATGAGCAGTTCTTC

d_call: NA
j_call: TRBJ2-7
v_call: TRBV5-6
clone_size: NA
cdr3_aa: CASSFDTLEQYF
cdr3_nt: TGTGCCAGCAGCTTTGACACCCTGGAGCAGTACTTC

d_call: NA
j_call: TRBJ2-3
v_call: TRBV13
clone_size: NA
cdr3_aa: CASSLSSSFSTDTQYF
cdr3_nt: TGTGCCAGCAGCTTATCTAGCAGCTTTAGCACAGATACGCAGTATTTT

d_call: TRBD2
j_call: TRBJ2-1
v_call: TRBV7-3
clone_size: NA
cdr3_aa: CASSLLGTSTGNEQFF
cdr3_nt: TGTGCCAGCAGCTTACTTGGGACTAGCACGGGCAATGAGCAGTTCTTC

d_call: NA
j_call: TRBJ1-2
v_call: TRBV5-6
clone_size: NA
cdr3_aa: CASSFDRTGVDGYTF
cdr3_nt: TGTGCCAGCAGCTTTGACCGGACCGGGGTTGATGGCTACACCTTC

d_call: TRBD2
j_call: TRBJ2-5
v_call: TRBV15
clone_size: few
cdr3_aa: CATSEGAGDETQYF
cdr3_nt: TGTGCCACCAGTGAGGGAGCGGGAGATGAGACCCAGTACTTC

d_call: NA
j_call: TRBJ2-5
v_call: TRBV5-4
clone_size: NA
cdr3_aa: CASSFPGRQNQETQYF
cdr3_nt: TGTGCCAGCAGCTTCCCCGGTCGGCAAAACCAAGAGACCCAGTACTTC

d_call: TRBD1
j_call: TRBJ2-7
v_call: TRBV2
clone_size: large
cdr3_aa: CARNNGEPGQGKYEQYF
cdr3_nt: TGTGCCAGGAACAACGGGGAGCCGGGACAGGGTAAATACGAGCAGTACTTC

d_call: NA
j_call: TRBJ1-1
v_call: TRBV21-1
clone_size: NA
cdr3_aa: CASSKGDRGYTEAFF
cdr3_nt: TGTGCCAGCAGCAAAGGGGACAGGGGTTACACTGAAGCTTTCTTT

d_call: TRBD2
j_call: TRBJ2-1
v_call: TRBV4-1
clone_size: few
cdr3_aa: CASSRISTSDNEQFF
cdr3_nt: TGCGCCAGCAGCCGCATCTCGACTAGCGACAATGAGCAGTTCTTC

d_call: NA
j_call: TRBJ1-5
v_call: TRBV27
clone_size: few
cdr3_aa: CASRMYSNQPQHF
cdr3_nt: TGTGCCAGCAGAATGTATAGCAATCAGCCCCAGCATTTT